Sequencing of this T cell receptor beta chain was carried out in a study of blood T cell repertoires in COVID-19. Across the whole study: In each case, the material was cDNA or gDNA derived from T cells, B-cell-depleted T cells, or PBMCs.

Trimming shortened V by 5 bases and J by 7 bases, and 20 bases separated the two germline ends. Germline V gene data show CDR1 as SGHVS and CDR2 as FNYEAQ. The CDR3 contains 16 residues. Sequencing was performed with immunoSEQ multiplex PCR; in TCRdb, only in-frame clones are kept and a portion is missing. The sample contains 65,000 to 75,000 clones, roughly nine tenths of which appear only once. V is TRBV7-6 and J is TRBJ2-2; possibly TRBD2 for D (6 bases). The clonotype comes from a man aged 50-59 years with active COVID-19. Specimen: peripheral blood. CDR3 DNA: TGTGCCAGCAGCCCCGTTGTTGGGGGGAGTATCGGGGAGCTGTTTTTT. As protein: CASSPVVGGSIGELFF.